Presented here are 12 T cell receptor beta chains from one specimen sequenced in a study of blood T cell repertoires in COVID-19. Measured with immunoSEQ multiplex PCR; TCRdb has only the in-frame clones, and not every one. The sample holds around 250,000 clones, approximately 82% seen once. Sequenced: peripheral blood. These receptors came from a man aged 25 to 40 who had recovered from COVID-19.

The genes are TRBV5-4 and TRBJ1-1; 8 nucleotides match TRBD1. J gave up 5 bases and V 4 bases, and 13 bases lay outside the gene matches. The germline CDR1 and CDR2 sequences are SGHNT and YYREEE (reference sequence). The CDR3 runs to 16 residues. CDR3 in amino acids: CASSPDRGKSRTEAFF. The CDR3 bases are TGTGCCAGCAGCCCAGACAGGGGAAAATCGAGAACTGAAGCTTTCTTT.

Only one count was recorded for this clone. The CDR3 DNA reads TGTGCCAGCAGTATGAGCTCTGGAAACACCATATATTTT. As protein: CASSMSSGNTIYF. V usage is TRBV12-3 or TRBV12-4 and J usage is TRBJ1-3; D is unclear. This CDR3 region has 13 residues. Trimming took 5 bases from V and 0 from J, leaving 5 bases between them.

The sample holds a few counts of this clone. The V call is TRBV13, the J call TRBJ1-2; 7 positions agree with TRBD1. This CDR3 contains 14 residues. Germline-derived CDR1 and CDR2 are PRHDT and FYEKMQ (reference sequence). Trimming took 5 bases from V and 4 from J; bases not matched to a gene: 7. CDR3 nucleotides: TGTGCCAGCAGCCCGGGCGACAGGGTCTATGGCTACACCTTC. This translates into CASSPGDRVYGYTF.

The chain recombines TRBV7-9 with TRBJ1-6; D is possibly TRBD1 (6 bases). This CDR3 is 14 amino acids long. The germline V and J ends were trimmed by 8 bases and 7 bases, with 15 bases remaining between them. Germline CDR1 reads SEHNR; CDR2 reads FQNEAQ (reference sequence). CDR3 DNA sequence: TGTGCCAGCTCTAGGACAGAAGGGAATTCACCCCTCCACTTT. Amino acid sequence: CASSRTEGNSPLHF.

The V and J genes are TRBV7-8 and TRBJ1-4, with 10 bases that match TRBD1. The CDR3 totals 14 residues. V gave up 5 bases and J gave up 6 bases; unmatched junction bases: 3. CDR1 is SGHVS and CDR2 is FQNEAQ in the germline V gene. The CDR3 protein is CASSRGQGHEKLFF. CDR3 DNA sequence: TGTGCCAGCAGCCGGGGACAGGGGCATGAAAAACTGTTTTTT.

The chain joins TRBV28 to TRBJ1-2; D gene ambiguous. Germline V CDR1 and CDR2: MDHEN, SYDVKM. Deletions cut 3 bases from V and 7 bases from J, with 15 bases between. The CDR3 is 14 residues long. Written as DNA, the CDR3 is TGTGCCAGCAGTTTCGGCCAGATGACGGGTGGCTACACCTTC. Residues: CASSFGQMTGGYTF.

The table lists this clone with many counts. V gene TRBV28 combines with J gene TRBJ1-1; D not resolved. The CDR3 length is 13 residues. The V gene's germline CDR1 is MDHEN and CDR2 SYDVKM. Trimming stripped 5 bases from V and 6 bases from J, with 13 bases between. The CDR3 loop is CASSLNSRSEAFF. The CDR3, as DNA: TGTGCCAGCAGTCTCAACAGCCGATCTGAAGCTTTCTTT.

This chain links TRBV24-1 with TRBJ1-6; TRBD1 agrees at 7 bases. The CDR3 runs 16 residues. Trimming cost V 4 bases and J 8 bases; bases outside gene matches: 10. The V gene's germline CDR1 is KGHDR and CDR2 SFDVKD. CDR3 nucleotide sequence: TGTGCCACCAGTGACCCTCGACAGGGAAGATATTCACCCCTCCACTTT. This codes for CATSDPRQGRYSPLHF.

Notes on this clone: Other nucleotide sequences from this sample produce the same CDR3. The chain carries TRBV19 and TRBJ2-2, with D tentatively TRBD2 (6 bases). The CDR3 consists of 13 residues. Germline assignment: CDR1 LNHDA and CDR2 SQIVND (reference sequence). V was pared by 3 bases and J by 7 bases, with 9 bases between. CDR3 nucleotide sequence: TGTGCCAGTAGTATTTTGGGGGGCGGGGAGCTGTTTTTT. Amino acid sequence: CASSILGGGELFF.

The V gene is TRBV7-2, the J gene TRBJ1-1; D is undetermined. The CDR3 runs to 14 residues. Germline CDR1 is SGHTA and CDR2 is FQGNSA. V was clipped by 2 bases and J by 4 bases, with 11 bases between them. The CDR3 DNA is TGTGCCAGCAGCTTAACATCTACAGTCACTGAAGCTTTCTTT. It codes for CASSLTSTVTEAFF.

V is TRBV18 and J is TRBJ2-6; tentatively, D is TRBD1 (6 bases). The ends were cut back, 3 bases at V and 4 bases at J, with 13 bases in the middle. The CDR3 consists of 16 residues. CDR1 is KGHSH and CDR2 is LQKENI in the germline V gene. CDR3 amino acids: CASSPIQGSGANVLTF. CDR3 in DNA: TGTGCCAGCTCACCGATACAGGGCTCCGGGGCCAACGTCCTGACTTTC. Full variable domain (rest looked up from reference TRBV18 and TRBJ2-6): NAGVMQNPRHLVRRRGQEARLRCSPMKGHSHVYWYRQLPEEGLKFMVYLQKENIIDESGMPKERFSAEFPKEGPSILRIQQVVRGDSAAYFCASSPIQGSGANVLTFGAGSRLTVL.

The CDR3 region is CASSQELAEETQYF. Here the CDR3 DNA reads TGTGCCAGCAGCCAAGAACTAGCGGAAGAGACCCAGTACTTC. The chain has TRBV3-1 (or the pseudogene TRBV3-2) and TRBJ2-5; TRBD2 agrees at 8 bases. Germline V gives CDR1 LGHDT, CDR2 YNNKEL (reference sequence). Trimming removed 0 bases from V and 3 bases from J; junction bases left unmatched: 0. The CDR3 is 14 residues long.